Presented here are 23 T cell receptor beta chains from one specimen sequenced in a study of identical twins. MiXCR, applied by TCRdb to the 5' RACE reads, yields one record per CDR3 protein. The sample lists hundreds of thousands of distinct CDR3 sequences; over 9% were seen once. These data are also associated with another study on yellow fever vaccine responses in identical twins.

The specimen was PBMCs. The receptor source for this set is a woman under 30 in good health.

This clonotype has a handful of counts. The rearrangement joins TRBV20-1 to TRBJ2-3; D remains ambiguous. The germline CDR1 and CDR2 sequences are DFQATT and SNEGSKA (reference sequence). The CDR3 runs 11 residues. Trimming left V 6 bases short and J 0 bases short, with 4 bases between. CDR3 nucleotide sequence: TGCAGTGCAGGCAGCACAGATACGCAGTATTTT. Its protein product is CSAGSTDTQYF.

This clonotype was counted ten times or more. The chain has TRBV5-1 and TRBJ1-1, with a possible D match to TRBD1 (5 bases). Germline CDR1 reads SGHRS; CDR2 reads YFSETQ. The V end was cut by 3 bases, the J end by 8 bases, with 11 bases between. CDR3 size: 12 residues. CDR3 in amino acids: CASSSKGTEAFF. The CDR3 nucleotides read TGCGCCAGCAGCTCGAAGGGGACCGAAGCTTTCTTT.

This clonotype has a count of ten or more. V and J are TRBV3-1 and TRBJ2-1, with D possibly called TRBD1 or TRBD2 (5 bases each). From germline, CDR1 is LGHDT and CDR2 YNNKEL (reference sequence). The CDR3 loop spans 14 amino acids. V shed 0 bases and J shed 10 bases, with 13 bases lying between them. The CDR3 coding sequence is TGTGCCAGCAGCCAAGACTCGGGGCTCTTCGAGCAGTTCTTC. It is translated as CASSQDSGLFEQFF.

The chain carries TRBV4-2 and TRBJ2-7, with D tentatively TRBD2 (5 bases). The CDR3 is 14 residues long. The ends were cut back, 1 base at V and 2 bases at J, with 9 bases in the middle. CDR1 is LGHNA, CDR2 YNFKEQ, per germline. CDR3 sequence (DNA): TGTGCCAGCAGCCAAGGAACGCGGGCCTACGAGCAGTACTTC. Protein sequence: CASSQGTRAYEQYF.

CDR3 DNA sequence: TGCGCCAGCAGCCAGCCGGGACAAATAGGCACAGATACGCAGTATTTT. It encodes CASSQPGQIGTDTQYF. This chain joins TRBV4-1 and TRBJ2-3; weak D call: TRBD1 (6 bases). Trimming took 3 bases from V and 1 from J, leaving 14 bases between them. CDR3 length: 16 residues. Looked up from germline, CDR1 is MGHRA and CDR2 is YSYEKL.

This clonotype was seen a few times. The chain recombines TRBV4-2 with TRBJ2-3; 8 bases match TRBD2. Germline loops: CDR1 LGHNA, CDR2 YNFKEQ. V shed 0 bases and J 1 base; nucleotides not matched to a gene: 18. The CDR3 has 21 amino acids. The CDR3 reads CASSQEPKKGAPAGGTDTQYF. In DNA form, the CDR3 reads TGTGCCAGCAGCCAAGAACCCAAGAAAGGGGCCCCAGCGGGGGGCACAGATACGCAGTATTTT.

This clonotype was observed a few times. The rearrangement links TRBV7-3 to TRBJ2-1, with D perhaps assigned TRBD1 or TRBD2 (6 bases each). V was clipped by 1 base and J by 13 bases, with 14 bases between them. From germline, CDR1 is SGHTA and CDR2 FQGTGA. The CDR3 consists of 13 residues. The CDR3: CASSLNSGDNQFF. DNA of the CDR3: TGTGCCAGCAGCTTAAATTCGGGGGACAACCAGTTCTTC.

The chain couples TRBV2 to TRBJ2-3; 7 bases are a match to TRBD1. The V gene end was trimmed by 4 bases and the J gene end by 2 bases; junction bases not matched to a gene: 6. CDR3 length: 15 residues. Germline lookup yields CDR1 SNHLY and CDR2 FYNNEI. The DNA of the CDR3 is TGTGCCAGCAGTGGACAGGGCATATTCACAGATACGCAGTATTTT. Its translation: CASSGQGIFTDTQYF.

At least ten counts were recorded for this clonotype. Here the CDR3 omits its conserved ending phenylalanine or tryptophan, so a read error is the likely source. Because the CDR3's place on the DNA is in doubt, the DNA is left out and the CDR3 is given as listed by TCRdb. The chain carries TRBV4-1 and TRBJ1-2. The CDR3 has 8 residues if both end residues are counted. Germline V gives CDR1 MGHRA, CDR2 YSYEKL. CDR3: CASSQTPA.

The table lists this clonotype with many counts. The chain carries TRBV5-1 and TRBJ2-7, with a possible D match to TRBD1 (6 bases). The CDR3 sequence is 14 residues long. CDR1 and CDR2 (germline): SGHRS, YFSETQ. V was pared by 1 base and J by 4 bases, with 12 bases between. The chain's CDR3 is CASSLSGDKYEQYV. The CDR3 nucleotides read TGCGCCAGCAGCTTGTCTGGGGACAAGTACGAGCAGTACGTC.

Note on this clonotype: Without the conserved terminal phenylalanine or tryptophan, this CDR3 likely stems from a read error. The limits of the CDR3 on the DNA are not certain, so only TCRdb's listed CDR3 is given. V gene TRBV20-1 combines with J gene TRBJ2-3; the DNA was not used to check the table's D call, TRBD2. The CDR3 spans 21 residues, counting both ends. Germline values: CDR1 DFQATT, CDR2 SNEGSKA (reference sequence). Here the CDR3 reads CSAATTSAVKSSSTGSRRMTS.

This clonotype was detected many times. The chain employs TRBV6-5 and TRBJ2-3; the D is unclear. The CDR3 runs to 14 residues. Germline V gene lookup returns CDR1 MNHEY and CDR2 SVGAGI. V was shortened by 2 bases and J by 3 bases, with 9 bases between the two germline ends. This CDR3 is CASSYGGLTDTQYF. The CDR3 nucleotides read TGTGCCAGCAGTTACGGCGGCCTAACAGATACGCAGTATTTT.

This clonotype was picked up many times. The V gene is TRBV20-1, the J gene TRBJ1-4; 8 bases are a match to TRBD1. The junction had 8 bases not matched to a gene; V was cut back by 0 bases and J by 8 bases. The CDR3 is 15 amino acids. The germline gives CDR1 DFQATT, CDR2 SNEGSKA (reference sequence). CDR3 loop: CSARDSDRGYEKLFF. The CDR3 DNA follows: TGCAGTGCTAGAGATAGCGACAGGGGCTACGAAAAACTGTTTTTT.

The chain employs TRBV3-1 and TRBJ1-5, with D hard to call. The CDR3 sequence is 14 residues long. The V gene's germline CDR1 is LGHDT and CDR2 YNNKEL (reference sequence). Trimming cost V 4 bases and J 3 bases, with 10 bases left between them. The CDR3 DNA is TGTGCCAGCAGCCTGGCGGGAAACAATCAGCCCCAGCATTTT. As protein: CASSLAGNNQPQHF.

This chain joins TRBV29-1 and TRBJ2-1, with TRBD1 matching over 8 bases. The V and J ends lost 1 base and 8 bases, in that order; junction bases with no gene match: 10. The germline gives CDR1 SQVTM, CDR2 ANQGSEA. CDR3 size: 15 residues. CDR3 in amino acids: CSVEGSDRVVYEQFF. The CDR3 DNA is TGCAGCGTTGAAGGGTCGGACAGGGTTGTGTATGAGCAGTTCTTC.

V is TRBV3-1 and J is TRBJ2-2, with 7 bases fitting TRBD1. Per the germline V gene, CDR1 is LGHDT and CDR2 is YNNKEL (reference sequence). The CDR3 is 16 amino acids. With V trimmed by 2 bases and J by 0 bases, 3 bases remained unmatched. The CDR3 here is CASSQPTGTNTGELFF. For the CDR3, the DNA is TGTGCCAGCAGCCAACCGACAGGGACGAACACCGGGGAGCTGTTTTTT.

This clonotype was detected only a few times. The chain combines TRBV27 with TRBJ2-1, with D hard to call. V shed 4 bases and J shed 8 bases, with 9 bases lying between them. The CDR3 is made up of 12 amino acids. CDR1 and CDR2 from the germline V gene are MNHEY and SMNVEV (reference sequence). CDR3 DNA sequence: TGTGCCAGCAGTTCCACCCCGGATGAGCAGTTCTTC. Its protein is CASSSTPDEQFF.

The genes are TRBV4-1 and TRBJ2-1, with D tentatively TRBD2 (6 bases). Trimming took 0 bases from V and 0 from J, leaving 12 bases between them. Germline V gene lookup returns CDR1 MGHRA and CDR2 YSYEKL. CDR3 size: 17 residues. CDR3 in amino acids: CASSQEPLAISYNEQFF. The CDR3 DNA reads TGCGCCAGCAGCCAAGAGCCTCTAGCGATCTCCTACAATGAGCAGTTCTTC.

This clonotype turned up a few times. The gene calls are TRBV7-9 and TRBJ2-7; 9 bases are shared with TRBD2. J gave up 3 bases and V 3 bases, and 9 bases lay outside the gene matches. CDR1 is SEHNR, CDR2 FQNEAQ, per germline (reference sequence). The CDR3 sequence is 16 residues long. The CDR3 DNA is TGTGCCAGCAGCTTTCATGGCGGGAGGGCGGGCTACGAGCAGTACTTC. The encoded protein is CASSFHGGRAGYEQYF.

This clonotype occurred a few times. This chain uses TRBV5-6 with TRBJ1-5; 7 nucleotides match TRBD1. V trimming: 6 bases; J trimming: 0 bases; junction bases outside the gene matches: 3. The CDR3 is made up of 14 amino acids. CDR1 and CDR2 from the germline V gene are SGHDT and YYEEEE. The CDR3 sequence is CASTRGTSNQPQHF. CDR3 nucleotide sequence: TGTGCCAGCACCAGGGGGACTAGCAATCAGCCCCAGCATTTT.

The chain is built from TRBV5-1 and TRBJ1-1; no clear D gene. The CDR3 is 17 amino acids. CDR1 and CDR2 (germline): SGHRS, YFSETQ. V was trimmed by 2 bases and J by 2 bases, leaving 19 bases between them. CDR3 loop: CASSLPSPGSRNTEAFF. CDR3 in DNA: TGCGCCAGCAGCTTACCCAGCCCCGGGAGCCGTAACACTGAAGCTTTCTTT.

V gene TRBV5-5 combines with J gene TRBJ2-6, with D possibly matching TRBD2 (5 bases). The V end lost 4 bases, the J end lost 0 bases, and 17 bases lay between the germline ends. Germline CDR1 reads SGHKS; CDR2 reads YYEKEE (reference sequence). The CDR3 covers 18 residues. The DNA of the CDR3 is TGTGCCAGCAGCCTGTTCGGGGTTTCGATCTCTGGGGCCAACGTCCTGACTTTC. This codes for CASSLFGVSISGANVLTF.

The chain is built from TRBV27 and TRBJ2-1; D may correspond to TRBD1 or TRBD2 (5 bases each). The ends were cut back, 10 bases at V and 3 bases at J, with 16 bases in the middle. The germline V gene has CDR1 MNHEY and CDR2 SMNVEV (reference sequence). The CDR3 is made up of 14 amino acids. The CDR3 loop is CATGARDGYNEQFF. The CDR3 DNA sequence: TGTGCCACTGGAGCTCGGGACGGCTACAATGAGCAGTTCTTC.